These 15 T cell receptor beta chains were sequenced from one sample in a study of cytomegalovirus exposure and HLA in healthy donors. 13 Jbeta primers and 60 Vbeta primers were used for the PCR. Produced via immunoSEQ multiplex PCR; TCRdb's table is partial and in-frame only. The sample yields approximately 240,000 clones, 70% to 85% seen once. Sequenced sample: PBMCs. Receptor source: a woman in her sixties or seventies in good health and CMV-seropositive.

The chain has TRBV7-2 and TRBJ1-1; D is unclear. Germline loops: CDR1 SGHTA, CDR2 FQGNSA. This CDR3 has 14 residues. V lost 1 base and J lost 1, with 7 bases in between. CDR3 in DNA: TGTGCCAGCAGCTTAGGTCCGGGGAACACTGAAGCTTTCTTT. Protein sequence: CASSLGPGNTEAFF.

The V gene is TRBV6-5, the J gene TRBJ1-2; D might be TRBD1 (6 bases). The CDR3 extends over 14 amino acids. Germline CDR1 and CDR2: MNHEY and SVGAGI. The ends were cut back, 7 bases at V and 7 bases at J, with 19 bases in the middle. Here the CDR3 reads CASKRQEWGFGYTF. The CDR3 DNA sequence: TGTGCCAGCAAGAGACAGGAATGGGGGTTTGGCTACACCTTC.

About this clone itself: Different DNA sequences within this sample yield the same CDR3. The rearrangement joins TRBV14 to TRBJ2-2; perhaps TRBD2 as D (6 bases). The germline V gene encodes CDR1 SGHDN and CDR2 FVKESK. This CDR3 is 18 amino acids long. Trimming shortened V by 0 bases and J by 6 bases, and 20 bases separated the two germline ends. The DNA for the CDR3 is TGTGCCAGCAGCCAAGATAAGTCGGGACTGCGGAGCGCCGGGGAGCTGTTTTTT. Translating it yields CASSQDKSGLRSAGELFF.

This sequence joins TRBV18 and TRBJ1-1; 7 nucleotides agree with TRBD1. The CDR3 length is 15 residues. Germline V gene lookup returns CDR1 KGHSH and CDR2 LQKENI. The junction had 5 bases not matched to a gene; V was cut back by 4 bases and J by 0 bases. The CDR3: CASSLTGDMNTEAFF. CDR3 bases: TGTGCCAGCTCACTAACAGGGGATATGAACACTGAAGCTTTCTTT.

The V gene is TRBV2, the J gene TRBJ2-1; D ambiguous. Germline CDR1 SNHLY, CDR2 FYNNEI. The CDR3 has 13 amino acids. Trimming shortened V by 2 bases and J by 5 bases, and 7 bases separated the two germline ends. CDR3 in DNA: TGTGCCAGCAGTGAAAGAGAACACAATGAGCAGTTCTTC. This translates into CASSEREHNEQFF.

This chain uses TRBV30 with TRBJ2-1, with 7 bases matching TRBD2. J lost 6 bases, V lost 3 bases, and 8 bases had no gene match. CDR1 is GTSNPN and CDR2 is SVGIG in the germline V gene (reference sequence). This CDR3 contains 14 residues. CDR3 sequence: CAWSPRDYINEQFF. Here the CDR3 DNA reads TGTGCCTGGAGCCCCCGGGACTACATCAATGAGCAGTTCTTC.

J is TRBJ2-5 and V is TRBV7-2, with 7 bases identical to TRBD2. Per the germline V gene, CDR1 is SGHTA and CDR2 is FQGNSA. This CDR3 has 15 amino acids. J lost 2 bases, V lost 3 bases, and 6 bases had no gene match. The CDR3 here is CASSFGPGGQETQYF. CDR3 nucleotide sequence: TGTGCCAGCAGCTTTGGTCCGGGGGGTCAAGAGACCCAGTACTTC. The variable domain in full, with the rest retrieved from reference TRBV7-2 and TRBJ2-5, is GAGVSQSPSNKVTEKGKDVELRCDPISGHTALYWYRQSLGQGLEFLIYFQGNSAPDKSGLPSDRFSAERTGGSVSTLTIQRTQQEDSAVYLCASSFGPGGQETQYFGPGTRLLVL.

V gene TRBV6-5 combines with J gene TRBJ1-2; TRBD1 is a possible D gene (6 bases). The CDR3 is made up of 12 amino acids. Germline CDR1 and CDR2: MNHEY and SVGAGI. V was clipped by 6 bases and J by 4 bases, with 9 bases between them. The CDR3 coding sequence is TGTGCCAGCAGGGTACAGGGCTATGGCTACACCTTC. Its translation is CASRVQGYGYTF.

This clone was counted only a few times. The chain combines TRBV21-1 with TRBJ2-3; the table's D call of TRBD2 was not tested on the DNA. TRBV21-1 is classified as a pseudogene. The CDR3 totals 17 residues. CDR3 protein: CASSKRSRSGWTDTQYF. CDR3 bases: TGTGCCAGCAGCAAACGTTCTAGAAGCGGGTGGACAGATACGCAGTATTTT.

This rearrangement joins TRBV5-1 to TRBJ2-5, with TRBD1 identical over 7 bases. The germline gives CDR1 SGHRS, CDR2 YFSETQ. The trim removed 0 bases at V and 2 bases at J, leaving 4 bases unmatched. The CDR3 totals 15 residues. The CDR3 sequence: CASSLASRGQETQYF. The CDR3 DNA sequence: TGCGCCAGCAGCTTGGCTTCCAGGGGGCAAGAGACCCAGTACTTC. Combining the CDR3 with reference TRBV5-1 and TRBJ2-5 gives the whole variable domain KAGVTQTPRYLIKTRGQQVTLSCSPISGHRSVSWYQQTPGQGLQFLFEYFSETQRNKGNFPGRFSGRQFSNSRSEMNVSTLELGDSALYLCASSLASRGQETQYFGPGTRLLVL.

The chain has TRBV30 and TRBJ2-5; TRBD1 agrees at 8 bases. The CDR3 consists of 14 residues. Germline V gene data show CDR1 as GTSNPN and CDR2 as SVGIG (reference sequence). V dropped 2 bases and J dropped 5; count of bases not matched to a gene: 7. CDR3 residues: CAWSYQGAWETQYF. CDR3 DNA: TGTGCCTGGAGTTACCAGGGGGCGTGGGAGACCCAGTACTTC.

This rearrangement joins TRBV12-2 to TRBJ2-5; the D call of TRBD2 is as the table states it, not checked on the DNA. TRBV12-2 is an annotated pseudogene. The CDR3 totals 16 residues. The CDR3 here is CASPRASGIVMETQYF. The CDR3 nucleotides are TGTGCAAGTCCCCGGGCTAGCGGGATTGTAATGGAGACCCAGTACTTC.

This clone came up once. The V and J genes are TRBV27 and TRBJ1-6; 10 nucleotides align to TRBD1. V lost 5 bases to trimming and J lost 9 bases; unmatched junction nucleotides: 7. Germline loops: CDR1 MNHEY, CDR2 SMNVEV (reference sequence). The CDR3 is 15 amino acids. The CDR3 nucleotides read TGTGCCAGCAGTCCGGGACAGGGGTTAACTTCACCCCTCCACTTT. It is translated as CASSPGQGLTSPLHF.

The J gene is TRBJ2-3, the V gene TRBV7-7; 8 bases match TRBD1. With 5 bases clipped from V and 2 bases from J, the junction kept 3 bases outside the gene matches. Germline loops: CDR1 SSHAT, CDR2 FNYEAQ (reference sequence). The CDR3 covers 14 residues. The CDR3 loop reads CASSPGQVTDTQYF. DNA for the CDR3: TGTGCCAGCAGCCCGGGACAGGTCACAGATACGCAGTATTTT.

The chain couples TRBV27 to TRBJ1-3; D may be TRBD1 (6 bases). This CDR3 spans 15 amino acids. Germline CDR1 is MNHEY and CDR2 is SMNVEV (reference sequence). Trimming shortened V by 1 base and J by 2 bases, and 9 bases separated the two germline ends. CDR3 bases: TGTGCCAGCAGTTTATGGGCAGGGGCTGGAAACACCATATATTTT. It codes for CASSLWAGAGNTIYF.